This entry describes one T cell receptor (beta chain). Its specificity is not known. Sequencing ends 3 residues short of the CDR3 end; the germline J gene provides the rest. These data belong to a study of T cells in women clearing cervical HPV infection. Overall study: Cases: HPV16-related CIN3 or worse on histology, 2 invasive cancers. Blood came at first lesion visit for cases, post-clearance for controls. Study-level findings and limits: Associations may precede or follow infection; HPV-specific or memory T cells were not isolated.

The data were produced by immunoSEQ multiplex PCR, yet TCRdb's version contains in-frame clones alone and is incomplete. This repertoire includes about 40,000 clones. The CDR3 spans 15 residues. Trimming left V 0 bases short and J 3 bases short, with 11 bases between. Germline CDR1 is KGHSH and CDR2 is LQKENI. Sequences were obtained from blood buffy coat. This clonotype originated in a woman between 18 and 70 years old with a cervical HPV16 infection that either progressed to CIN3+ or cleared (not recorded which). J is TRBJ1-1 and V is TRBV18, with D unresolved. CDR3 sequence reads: CASSPPVLRDTEAFF. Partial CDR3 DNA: TGTGCCAGCTCACCACCGGTCCTAAGGGACACTGAA.